Presented here are 4 T cell receptor beta chains from one specimen sequenced in a study of blood T cell repertoires in COVID-19. Only in-frame clones appear in the TCRdb table, and some are missing; sequencing was by immunoSEQ multiplex PCR. This sample yields about 210,000 clones, of which about four fifths are seen a single time; 6% to 8.5% belongs to the top ten. The specimen was peripheral blood. These receptors all stem from a man aged 60 to 69 with acute or convalescent COVID-19.

The chain is built from TRBV19 and TRBJ1-5; 7 bases are a match to TRBD1. Germline trimming cut 5 bases from V and 2 bases from J; bases unmatched to any gene: 9. Germline loops: CDR1 LNHDA, CDR2 SQIVND (reference sequence). This CDR3 has 16 amino acids. DNA for the CDR3: TGTGCCAGTAGTTCTCACCGACAGGGAGGCAATCAGCCCCAGCATTTT. This encodes CASSSHRQGGNQPQHF.

The chain uses TRBV6-1 and TRBJ1-6, with TRBD1 matching 8 bases. Germline V gene lookup returns CDR1 MNHNS and CDR2 SASEGT. This CDR3 has 17 amino acids. Losses at the gene ends were 6 bases for V and 5 bases for J; bases not matched to a gene: 12. The CDR3 nucleotides are TGTGCCAGCAGAGAACCCCGGGACAGGACTAATAATTCACCCCTCCACTTT. Translating gives CASREPRDRTNNSPLHF.

J is TRBJ2-3 and V is TRBV7-9; 10 bases are a match to TRBD2. V lost 4 bases, J lost 3 bases, and 7 bases stayed unmatched. CDR3 size: 16 residues. Looked up from germline, CDR1 is SEHNR and CDR2 is FQNEAQ (reference sequence). The CDR3: CASSSTASGRTDTQYF. DNA for the CDR3: TGTGCCAGCAGCTCCACGGCTAGCGGGAGAACAGATACGCAGTATTTT.

CDR3 bases: TGTGCCAGCAGCCAAGACAGTGTCCAGCCCCAGCATTTT. Its protein is CASSQDSVQPQHF. The chain uses TRBV3-1 (or the pseudogene TRBV3-2) and TRBJ1-5, with no clear D. The V and J ends lost 0 bases and 7 bases respectively, with 7 bases between them. CDR1 is LGHDT, CDR2 YNNKEL, per germline (reference sequence). The CDR3 sequence is 13 residues long.